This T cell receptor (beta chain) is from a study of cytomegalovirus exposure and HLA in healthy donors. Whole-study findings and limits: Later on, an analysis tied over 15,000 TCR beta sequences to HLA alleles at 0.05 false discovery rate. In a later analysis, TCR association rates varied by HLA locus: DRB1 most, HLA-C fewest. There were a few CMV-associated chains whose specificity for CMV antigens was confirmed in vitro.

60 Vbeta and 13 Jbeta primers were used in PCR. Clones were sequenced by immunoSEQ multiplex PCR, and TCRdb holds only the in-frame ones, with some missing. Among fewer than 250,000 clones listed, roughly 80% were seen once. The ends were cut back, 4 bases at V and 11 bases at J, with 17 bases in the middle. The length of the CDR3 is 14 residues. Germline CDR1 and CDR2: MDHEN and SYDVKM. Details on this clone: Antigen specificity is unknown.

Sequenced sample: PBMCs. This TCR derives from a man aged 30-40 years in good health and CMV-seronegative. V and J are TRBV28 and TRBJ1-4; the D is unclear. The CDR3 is CASSSFFGPPKLFF. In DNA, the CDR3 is TGTGCCAGCAGTTCCTTCTTTGGGCCTCCGAAACTGTTTTTT.